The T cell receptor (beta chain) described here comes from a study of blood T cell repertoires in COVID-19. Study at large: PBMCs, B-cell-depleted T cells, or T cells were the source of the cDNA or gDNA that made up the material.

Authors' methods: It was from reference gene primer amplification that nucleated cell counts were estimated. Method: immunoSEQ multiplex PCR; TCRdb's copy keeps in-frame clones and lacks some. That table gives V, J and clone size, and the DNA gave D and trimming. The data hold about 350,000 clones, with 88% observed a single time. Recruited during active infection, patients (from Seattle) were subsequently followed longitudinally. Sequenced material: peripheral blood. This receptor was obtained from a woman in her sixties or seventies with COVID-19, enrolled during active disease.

This CDR3 reads CASSLDLGANQPQHF. CDR3 bases: TGTGCCAGCAGCTTAGACTTGGGCGCCAATCAGCCCCAGCATTTT. This chain connects TRBV7-2 to TRBJ1-5, with D unresolved. Germline CDR1 is SGHTA and CDR2 is FQGNSA. The length of the CDR3 is 15 residues. Trimming removed 1 base from V and 3 bases from J, with 10 bases in between.